These T cell receptor beta chains were read from a single sample in a study of blood T cells in healthy people across ages. TCRdb reanalysed the 5' RACE reads using MiXCR and keeps one entry per CDR3 protein. This sample has 800,000 or so distinct CDR3 sequences, with 20% to 25% found just once. The same sample was also used in a study of T cells of mothers and their children.

The specimen was blood. The receptor set was obtained from a boy aged 10-17 years in good health. Each CDR3 is given with its conserved first and last residue. Fields, in order: CDR3 protein, CDR3 DNA, D gene, V gene, J gene, clone size. The D gene is left open where the match is weak. The size of a clone is reported for some rows only, either as once, few or many, or as a class for expanded clones.

CDR3aa: CASSGDGYQETQYF
CDR3nt: TGTGCCAGCAGTGGAGACGGCTACCAAGAGACCCAGTACTTC
d_gene: NA
v_gene: TRBV12-3/TRBV12-4
j_gene: TRBJ2-5
abundance: NA

CDR3aa: CSARDRQGNQPQHF
CDR3nt: TGCAGTGCTAGAGACAGACAGGGCAATCAGCCCCAGCATTTT
d_gene: NA
v_gene: TRBV20-1
j_gene: TRBJ1-5
abundance: NA

CDR3aa: CASSPQGTSYNEQFF
CDR3nt: TGTGCCAGCTCACCACAGGGGACCTCGTACAATGAGCAGTTCTTC
d_gene: NA
v_gene: TRBV18
j_gene: TRBJ2-1
abundance: few

CDR3aa: CASSPGGQGQETQYF
CDR3nt: TGTGCCAGCAGCCCGGGGGGACAGGGGCAAGAGACCCAGTACTTC
d_gene: TRBD1
v_gene: TRBV5-8
j_gene: TRBJ2-5
abundance: NA

CDR3aa: CASSFGLASSYNEQFF
CDR3nt: TGCGCCAGCAGCTTCGGGCTAGCCAGCTCCTACAATGAGCAGTTCTTC
d_gene: NA
v_gene: TRBV5-1
j_gene: TRBJ2-1
abundance: once

CDR3aa: CASNATHNEQFF
CDR3nt: TGTGCCAGCAACGCGACTCACAATGAGCAGTTCTTC
d_gene: NA
v_gene: TRBV9
j_gene: TRBJ2-1
abundance: few

CDR3aa: CASSEGRYYGYTF
CDR3nt: TGTGCCAGCAGTGAAGGGAGGTACTATGGCTACACCTTC
d_gene: NA
v_gene: TRBV2
j_gene: TRBJ1-2
abundance: few

CDR3aa: CSVGYRGAYEQYF
CDR3nt: TGCAGCGTTGGGTACAGGGGGGCCTACGAGCAGTACTTC
d_gene: TRBD1
v_gene: TRBV29-1
j_gene: TRBJ2-7
abundance: few

CDR3aa: CATSKGQADTDTQYF
CDR3nt: TGTGCCACCAGCAAGGGACAGGCTGACACAGATACGCAGTATTTT
d_gene: TRBD1
v_gene: TRBV15
j_gene: TRBJ2-3
abundance: few

CDR3aa: CSAREGILSYEQYF
CDR3nt: TGCAGCGCCCGCGAGGGGATTTTATCCTACGAGCAGTACTTC
d_gene: NA
v_gene: TRBV29-1
j_gene: TRBJ2-7
abundance: few

CDR3aa: CASQNRGTETQYF
CDR3nt: TGTGCCAGCCAAAACAGGGGTACAGAGACCCAGTACTTC
d_gene: TRBD1
v_gene: TRBV12-3/TRBV12-4
j_gene: TRBJ2-5
abundance: few

CDR3aa: CASTSSGTSIQYF
CDR3nt: TGTGCCAGCACCTCGTCCGGGACTAGCATCCAGTACTTC
d_gene: TRBD2
v_gene: TRBV27
j_gene: TRBJ2-5
abundance: NA

CDR3aa: CASSPGPALNYGYTF
CDR3nt: TGTGCCAGCAGCCCCGGGCCCGCACTTAACTATGGCTACACCTTC
d_gene: NA
v_gene: TRBV11-2
j_gene: TRBJ1-2
abundance: few

CDR3aa: CATSRLQRIEQYF
CDR3nt: TGTGCCACCAGCAGGCTACAAAGGATAGAGCAGTACTTC
d_gene: NA
v_gene: TRBV15
j_gene: TRBJ2-5
abundance: few